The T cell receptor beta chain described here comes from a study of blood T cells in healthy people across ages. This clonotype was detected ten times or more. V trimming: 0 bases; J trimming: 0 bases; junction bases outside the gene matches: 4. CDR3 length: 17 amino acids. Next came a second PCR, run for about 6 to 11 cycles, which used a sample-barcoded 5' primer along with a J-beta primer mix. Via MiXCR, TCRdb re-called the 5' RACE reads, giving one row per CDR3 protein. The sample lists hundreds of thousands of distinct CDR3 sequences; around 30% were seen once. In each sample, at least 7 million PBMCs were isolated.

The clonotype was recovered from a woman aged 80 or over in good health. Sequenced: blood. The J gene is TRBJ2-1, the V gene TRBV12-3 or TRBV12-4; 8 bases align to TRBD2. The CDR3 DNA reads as TGTGCCAGCAGTTTAGCGTTAGCGGGGAGCTCCTACAATGAGCAGTTCTTC. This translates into CASSLALAGSSYNEQFF.